The entry below describes one T cell receptor (beta chain). Its target is not known. This entry comes from a study of shared clonotypes between healthy human individuals. Findings and limits, study-wide: For naive CD4 cells, 4% to 5% of clonotypes were shared across a handful of donors.

Genomic DNA of each subset was evenly split across several immunoSEQ plates. Sorted-subset replicate PCRs used around 0.2 ug DNA, some 33,000 T cell genomes. TCRdb keeps only in-frame clones here, not all; method: immunoSEQ multiplex PCR. The sample shows fewer than 1.6 million clones, 97% to 99% of them seen only once. Trimming removed 4 bases at V and 8 bases at J, with 16 bases between. CDR3 length: 14 residues. Germline V CDR1 and CDR2: SGHNT, YYREEE (reference sequence). The receptor was derived from a man aged 30-40 years in good health. Sequencing input: naive CD4+ T cells sorted from blood. The subset here: CD45RA+ positively selected. The chain has TRBV5-4 and TRBJ2-1; tentative D call: TRBD2 (5 bases). CDR3 DNA: TGTGCCAGCAGCCCGCGCACTAGTTCGCATGAGCAGTTCTTC. It is translated as CASSPRTSSHEQFF.